Sequencing of this T cell receptor beta chain was carried out in a study of T cell responses to AZD1222 COVID-19 vaccine. This clone was detected only once. The V end lost 0 bases, the J end lost 4 bases, and 12 bases lay between the germline ends. This CDR3 spans 15 amino acids. The V gene's germline CDR1 is SGHAT and CDR2 FQNNGV. Profiled with immunoSEQ multiplex PCR; TCRdb holds only in-frame clones, not every one. The profile shows 25,000 or so clones, roughly 84% of them singletons. V and J are TRBV11-2 and TRBJ1-1; D possibly corresponds to TRBD1 (6 bases). This TCR was recovered from an adult who received the AZD1222 COVID-19 vaccine. Sequences were derived from peripheral blood, sampled 28 days after the second AZD1222 dose. The DNA for the CDR3 is TGTGCCAGCAGCTTAGATCGTGTAGGGGGCACTGAAGCTTTCTTT. Its translation: CASSLDRVGGTEAFF. Full variable domain (missing parts from reference TRBV11-2 and TRBJ1-1): EAGVAQSPRYKIIEKRQSVAFWCNPISGHATLYWYQQILGQGPKLLIQFQNNGVVDDSQLPKDRFSAERLKGVDSTLKIQPAKLEDSAVYLCASSLDRVGGTEAFFGQGTRLTVV.